Shown below are 19 T cell receptor beta chains from a single sample sequenced in a study of T cells in women clearing cervical HPV infection. Sequencing used immunoSEQ multiplex PCR; TCRdb keeps in-frame clones, though not all of them. The sample totals 44,000 or so clones. Material for sequencing was blood buffy coat. Receptors originate from a woman between 18 and 69 years old with a cervical HPV16 infection that either progressed to CIN3+ or cleared (not recorded which).

Notes on this clone: The read is 3 residues too short to cover the CDR3 end, so that end is filled in from the germline J gene. The chain is built from TRBV18 and TRBJ1-2, with D possibly being TRBD1 (5 bases). CDR1 and CDR2 (germline): KGHSH, LQKENI. The CDR3 runs 14 residues. Trimming shortened V by 4 bases and J by 5 bases, and 14 bases separated the two germline ends. The chain's CDR3 is CASSRGPGGYGYTF. CDR3 bases read: TGTGCCAGCTCACGGGGACCCGGGGGATATGGC. Based on the CDR3 plus reference TRBV18 and TRBJ1-2, the full variable domain is NAGVMQNPRHLVRRRGQEARLRCSPMKGHSHVYWYRQLPEEGLKFMVYLQKENIIDESGMPKERFSAEFPKEGPSILRIQQVVRGDSAAYFCASSRGPGGYGYTFGSGTRLTVV.

On this clone itself: The CDR3 goes on 3 residues after the read ends, and that part is filled in from the germline J gene. V is TRBV20-1 and J is TRBJ2-3, with TRBD2 identical over 10 bases. The germline gives CDR1 DFQATT, CDR2 SNEGSKA (reference sequence). This CDR3 is 16 amino acids long. J was trimmed by 3 bases and V by 1 base; bases with no gene match: 7. CDR3 sequence reads: CSARVAGGRGTDTQYF. CDR3 DNA (partial): TGCAGTGCTAGAGTAGCGGGGGGACGCGGAACAGATACG.

The chain's CDR3 is CASSEWSSQYF. The sequenced CDR3 bases are TGTGCCAGCAGTGAGTGGTCCAGT. The chain carries TRBV6-1 and TRBJ2-4; D unclear. Coverage ceases 3 residues before the CDR3 finishes, and the germline J gene fills in the end. The germline V gene encodes CDR1 MNHNS and CDR2 SASEGT. The CDR3 totals 11 residues.

On this clone itself: The read ends 3 residues early relative to the CDR3; the germline J gene fills the gap. The V call is TRBV19, the J call TRBJ2-1; 9 positions agree with TRBD2. The CDR3 is 15 residues long. Trimming at V came to 4 bases and at J to 4 bases, leaving 5 bases not matched to a gene. Germline V CDR1 and CDR2: LNHDA, SQIVND (reference sequence). This chain's CDR3 is CASSTSGGFYNEQFF. The covered CDR3 bases are TGTGCCAGTAGTACGAGCGGGGGGTTTTACAATGAG. Full variable domain (rest looked up from reference TRBV19 and TRBJ2-1): DGGITQSPKYLFRKEGQNVTLSCEQNLNHDAMYWYRQDPGQGLRLIYYSQIVNDFQKGDIAEGYSVSREKKESFPLTVTSAQKNPTAFYLCASSTSGGFYNEQFFGPGTRLTVL.

As concerns this clone: The read ends 3 residues before the CDR3 terminus; that terminus is restored from the germline J gene. The chain joins TRBV19 to TRBJ1-1; perhaps TRBD1 as D (5 bases). The CDR3 covers 12 residues. Germline CDR1 LNHDA, CDR2 SQIVND (reference sequence). The CDR3 loop reads CASSGPQGKAFF. The CDR3 DNA, read in part, is TGTGCCAGTAGTGGACCGCAGGGAAAA.

Details on this clone: Read data end 3 residues before the CDR3 end; the end is taken from the germline J gene. This sequence joins TRBV19 and TRBJ2-1; D uncertain. Trimming removed 6 bases at V and 6 bases at J, with 12 bases between. CDR1 LNHDA and CDR2 SQIVND come from the germline V gene (reference sequence). There are 13 residues in the CDR3. The CDR3 loop is CASSPRSLNEQFF. The covered CDR3 bases are TGTGCCAGTAGCCCCAGGAGTCTCAATGAG.

Notes on this clone: Read sequence stops 3 residues before the CDR3 end, and the germline J gene provides the missing end. This chain connects TRBV7-2 to TRBJ1-1, with a possible D match to TRBD1 (5 bases). Germline V gene sequence: CDR1 SGHTA, CDR2 FQGNSA. The CDR3 is 15 residues long. The CDR3 bases that were read are TGTGCCAGCAGCTTAGGAGCGGGCCGGGGGGAGACA. It encodes CASSLGAGRGET. The full-length CDR3 reads as CASSLGAGRGETAFF.

As concerns this clone: Coverage ceases 3 residues before the CDR3 finishes, and the germline J gene fills in the end. The chain employs TRBV7-6 and TRBJ2-2; possible D gene TRBD2, 5 bases. There are 18 residues in the CDR3. The germline V gene has CDR1 SGHVS and CDR2 FNYEAQ. This CDR3 is CASSLVLLGTSSGEKLFF. CDR3 DNA (partial): TGTGCCAGCAGCTTAGTGTTATTGGGTACCTCGAGCGGAGAAAAG.

About this clone: The CDR3 end falls 3 residues outside the read, so it is completed with the germline J gene. V usage is TRBV19 and J usage is TRBJ2-3, with 7 bases that match TRBD2. The germline gives CDR1 LNHDA, CDR2 SQIVND (reference sequence). The CDR3 is 15 amino acids. The CDR3 DNA, read in part, is TGTGCCAGTAGTATTACTCCAGGGACTAATCAGCCG. It specifies CASSITPGTNQP. The CDR3 in full is CASSITPGTNQPQYF.

Worth noting for this clone: The CDR3 end lies 3 residues beyond the end of the read and is filled in from the germline J gene. This sequence joins TRBV10-3 and TRBJ2-2; D gene uncertain. From germline, CDR1 is ENHRY and CDR2 SYGVKD. The CDR3 covers 14 residues. Trimming took off 5 bases at V and 4 bases at J, with 11 bases between the two ends. The CDR3 is CAISNELATGELFF. CDR3 DNA (partial): TGTGCCATCAGTAACGAGTTGGCCACCGGGGAG.

Of note for this clone: The read falls 3 residues short of the CDR3 end, and the missing part is taken from the germline J gene. The gene calls are TRBV20-1 and TRBJ2-1; 8 bases are shared with TRBD2. The germline gives CDR1 DFQATT, CDR2 SNEGSKA (reference sequence). The CDR3 length is 14 residues. The trim removed 6 bases at V and 7 bases at J, leaving 11 bases unmatched. Incomplete CDR3 DNA: TGCAGTGCCGACCCGGGGGGGGGCAGGAATGAG. This codes for CSADPGGGRNE. The entire CDR3 reads CSADPGGGRNEQFF.

CDR3 DNA (partial): TGCGCCAGCAGCTCGGGGGGGCAGACG. Amino acids: CASSSGGQT. The whole CDR3 protein reads CASSSGGQTQYF. The V call is TRBV5-1, the J call TRBJ2-3; 8 bases match TRBD2. Sequencing ends 3 residues short of the CDR3 end; the germline J gene provides the rest. The V gene's germline CDR1 is SGHRS and CDR2 YFSETQ. This CDR3 spans 12 amino acids.

About this clone itself: The missing CDR3 end, 3 residues past where the read stops, is filled in from the germline J gene. The chain links TRBV7-2 to TRBJ1-2; possibly TRBD1 for D (5 bases). The CDR3 runs to 14 residues. Trimming shortened V by 7 bases and J by 7 bases, and 19 bases separated the two germline ends. Germline V lookup: CDR1 SGHTA, CDR2 FQGNSA. CDR3 in amino acids: CASTWRETGGGYTF. The part of the CDR3 DNA that was read is TGTGCCAGCACTTGGAGGGAAACGGGGGGTGGC.

A word on this clone: Read sequence stops 3 residues before the CDR3 end, and the germline J gene provides the missing end. The gene calls are TRBV12-3 or TRBV12-4 and TRBJ2-7; TRBD1 agrees at 8 bases. This CDR3 has 16 residues. The junction had 11 bases not matched to a gene; V was cut back by 3 bases and J by 4 bases. The CDR3 sequence: CASSFRAGGLRYEQYF. CDR3 DNA (partial): TGTGCCAGCAGTTTCCGGGCAGGGGGCCTTCGGTACGAG.

A remark on this clone: The read ends 3 residues early relative to the CDR3; the germline J gene fills the gap. The chain couples TRBV10-3 to TRBJ2-1, with 8 bases aligning to TRBD2. This CDR3 contains 15 residues. Germline trimming cut 5 bases from V and 9 bases from J; bases unmatched to any gene: 12. Germline CDR1 ENHRY, CDR2 SYGVKD. The CDR3 reads CAISKTSEERGEQFF. CDR3 DNA, as far as it was read: TGTGCCATCAGTAAGACTAGCGAGGAACGGGGTGAG.

Of note for this clone: The sequence runs out 3 residues before the end of the CDR3; the remainder is reconstructed from the germline J gene. The chain recombines TRBV12-3 or TRBV12-4 with TRBJ2-3; D tentatively fits TRBD1 or TRBD2 (7 bases each). This CDR3 has 15 amino acids. The CDR3 bases that were read are TGTGCCAGCGGGGGAGGGACAGCGAGAAAAGAGACG. Translation: CASGGGTARKET. The complete CDR3 sequence is CASGGGTARKETQYF.

Turning to this clone: The read halts 3 residues ahead of the CDR3 end, with the missing end drawn from the germline J gene. The chain carries TRBV7-9 and TRBJ2-1; no definite D call. Trimming left V 1 base short and J 9 bases short, with 13 bases between. Germline CDR1 reads SEHNR; CDR2 reads FQNEAQ (reference sequence). CDR3 length: 14 amino acids. CDR3 DNA, as far as it was read: TGTGCCAGCAGCTTAGTGAATCTAGTGCGTGAG. It translates to CASSLVNLVRE. In full, the CDR3 reads CASSLVNLVREQFF.

Worth noting for this clone: The CDR3 extends 3 residues past the end of the read, so its final part is completed from the germline J gene. The rearrangement uses TRBV5-1 and TRBJ2-5, with 13 bases aligning to TRBD2. CDR1 and CDR2 (germline): SGHRS, YFSETQ. This CDR3 has 17 residues. Trimming at V came to 4 bases and at J to 1 base, leaving 7 bases not matched to a gene. The CDR3 bases that were read are TGCGCCAGCAGCATAATACTAGCGGGGGGGCCCCAAGAGACC. Its protein product is CASSIILAGGPQET. The whole CDR3 sequence reads CASSIILAGGPQETQYF.

On this clone itself: The read terminates 3 residues ahead of where the CDR3 ends, so the germline J gene completes it. The chain combines TRBV12-3 or TRBV12-4 with TRBJ1-3, with D possibly TRBD1 on 5 matching bases. The CDR3 consists of 15 residues. V gave up 7 bases and J gave up 4 bases, with 17 bases separating them. The CDR3 is CASNPSGNWGNTIYF. The CDR3 DNA, read in part, is TGTGCCAGCAACCCATCAGGGAACTGGGGAAACACC.